This T cell receptor (beta chain) was profiled in a study of blood T cell repertoires in COVID-19. Measured with immunoSEQ multiplex PCR; TCRdb has only the in-frame clones, and not every one. The sample has approximately 120,000 clones; about 93% are singletons. The TCR originated in a man aged 50 or older with COVID-19, enrolled during active disease. The sequenced material came from peripheral blood.

CDR3 DNA sequence: TGTGCCAGCAGCTTATCCCCGGCCTACGAGCAGTACTTC. Translated, it gives CASSLSPAYEQYF. The chain employs TRBV7-8 and TRBJ2-7; D not certain. The CDR3 contains 13 residues. Trimming removed 2 bases from V and 2 bases from J, with 7 bases in between. From germline, CDR1 is SGHVS and CDR2 FQNEAQ.